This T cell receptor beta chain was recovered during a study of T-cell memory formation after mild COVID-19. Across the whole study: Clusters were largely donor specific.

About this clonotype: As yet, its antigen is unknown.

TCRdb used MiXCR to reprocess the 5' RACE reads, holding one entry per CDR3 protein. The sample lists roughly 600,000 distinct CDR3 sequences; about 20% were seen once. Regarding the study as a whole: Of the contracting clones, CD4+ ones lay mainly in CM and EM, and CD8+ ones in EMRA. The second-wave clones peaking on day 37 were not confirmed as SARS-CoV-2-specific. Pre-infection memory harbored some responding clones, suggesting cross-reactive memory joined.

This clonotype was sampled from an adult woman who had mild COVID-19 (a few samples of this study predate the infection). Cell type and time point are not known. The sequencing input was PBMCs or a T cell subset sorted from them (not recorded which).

This CDR3 is CASSQSSLRNVEAFF. The CDR3 DNA sequence: TGCGCCAGCAGTCAATCGTCCCTCCGGAACGTTGAAGCTTTCTTT. The V gene is TRBV23-1, the J gene TRBJ1-1; no definite D call. TRBV23-1 is flagged as an ORF with uncertain function. Trimming removed 0 bases at V and 7 bases at J, with 15 bases between. The CDR3 totals 15 residues.